This passage covers 15 T cell receptor beta chains from one sample sequenced in a study of regulatory T cells in long-lasting Graves disease. To make TCR beta libraries, researchers used iRepertoire HTBI primers and Arm-PCR of CDR3 regions. TCRdb re-analysed the multiplex PCR reads in MiXCR, keeping a single row per CDR3 protein. This sample carries fewer than 650,000 distinct CDR3 sequences, about 15% of them seen once, and the ten largest clones take 12%. Described time point: newly diagnosed GD, antithyroid drugs for less than 3 months. PBMC RNA was the source of the TCR library. This sample was shared with a second study, whose subject was T cells in Graves' hyperthyroidism and ophthalmopathy.

Sequencing was performed on peripheral blood mononuclear cells (PBMCs), taken at new diagnosis, from a patient treated with antithyroid drugs. These receptors were collected from a man between 18 and 35 years old with Graves disease.

The rearrangement joins TRBV11-3 to TRBJ2-5; D is possibly TRBD1 (6 bases). Germline values: CDR1 SGHNT, CDR2 YENEEA. This CDR3 is built from 18 residues. The V end was cut by 2 bases, the J end by 4 bases, with 23 bases between. CDR3 nucleotides: TGTGCCAGCAGCTTATCGAGGCTACCTTATCAAGGGGGAGAGACCCAGTACTTC. This gives the protein CASSLSRLPYQGGETQYF.

This clonotype was observed a handful of times. The chain links TRBV27 to TRBJ2-1; perhaps TRBD1 as D (6 bases). Germline V CDR1 and CDR2: MNHEY, SMNVEV (reference sequence). Trimming cost V 6 bases and J 9 bases, with 18 bases left between them. This CDR3 has 14 amino acids. The CDR3 sequence is CASRSAITGSEQFF. DNA for the CDR3: TGTGCCAGCAGGTCAGCTATTACAGGGTCTGAGCAGTTCTTC.

This chain joins TRBV5-1 and TRBJ1-2; 7 positions agree with TRBD1. The CDR3 spans 16 residues. Germline loops: CDR1 SGHRS, CDR2 YFSETQ. The V and J ends lost 4 bases and 0 bases, in that order; junction bases with no gene match: 9. The CDR3 spells CASSIRGAESNYGYTF. In DNA, the CDR3 is TGCGCCAGCAGCATCAGGGGGGCAGAATCTAACTATGGCTACACCTTC.

This clonotype was detected ten times or more. The chain couples TRBV6-5 to TRBJ1-2; 7 bases are a match to TRBD1. V lost 4 bases to trimming and J lost 7 bases; unmatched junction nucleotides: 6. CDR3 length: 13 residues. The germline V gene has CDR1 MNHEY and CDR2 SVGAGI. In DNA, the CDR3 is TGTGCCAGCAGTTCAGACAGGGCGGGTGGCTACACCTTC. It translates to CASSSDRAGGYTF.

Concerning this clonotype itself: One end of the junction does not line up with germline, which may come from a read error. The genes are TRBV27 and TRBJ2-2; 8 nucleotides align to TRBD2. The CDR3 sequence is 15 residues long. Germline V gene sequence: CDR1 MNHEY, CDR2 SMNVEV (reference sequence). CDR3 DNA sequence: TGTGACAGCAGTACGGGGGCGGGAGGCACCGGGGAGCTGTTTTTT. Amino acid sequence: CDSSTGAGGTGELFF.

This clonotype was recorded at least ten times. The chain is built from TRBV2 and TRBJ2-1; 12 bases fit TRBD2. This CDR3 comprises 15 residues. Trimming took 8 bases from V and 13 from J; bases not matched to a gene: 15. The V gene's germline CDR1 is SNHLY and CDR2 FYNNEI. CDR3 loop: CASLPGTSGRVEQFF. The CDR3 DNA reads TGTGCCAGCCTCCCCGGGACTAGCGGGCGGGTAGAACAGTTCTTC.

Ten or more counts support this clonotype. This chain uses TRBV9 with TRBJ1-1, with 7 bases identical to TRBD1. The CDR3 sequence is 14 residues long. Trimming removed 3 bases from V and 8 bases from J; junction bases left unmatched: 10. CDR1 is SGDLS and CDR2 is YYNGEE in the germline V gene. The CDR3 region has the DNA TGTGCCAGCAGCGCGACAGGGTCCGGAGTGGAAGCTTTCTTT. Protein product: CASSATGSGVEAFF.

This clonotype was seen repeatedly, ten times or more. The chain is built from TRBV30 and TRBJ2-5; 12 positions match TRBD2. Germline values: CDR1 GTSNPN, CDR2 SVGIG (reference sequence). The CDR3 is 14 amino acids. The J segment lost 5 bases and the V segment lost 1 base, leaving 2 bases of the junction unmatched. The CDR3 DNA is TGTGCCTGGAGTGGACTAGCGGGAGATGAGACCCAGTACTTC. This encodes CAWSGLAGDETQYF.

This clonotype appeared many times. The chain carries TRBV15 and TRBJ2-1, with 9 bases identical to TRBD2. The CDR3 loop spans 16 amino acids. The germline gives CDR1 LNHNV, CDR2 YYDKDF (reference sequence). The J segment lost 7 bases and the V segment lost 1 base, leaving 8 bases of the junction unmatched. CDR3 loop: CATSRGSSGIDNEQFF. The CDR3 DNA reads as TGTGCCACCAGCAGAGGGTCTAGCGGGATCGATAATGAGCAGTTCTTC.

A few counts support this clonotype. The V gene is TRBV30, the J gene TRBJ2-1; 7 bases match TRBD2. V lost 4 bases and J lost 6; bases outside the gene matches: 9. The germline V gene has CDR1 GTSNPN and CDR2 SVGIG (reference sequence). CDR3 length equals 14 residues. CDR3 coding DNA: TGTGCCTGGAAAAGCGGGGCGGGGATCAATGAGCAGTTCTTC. Protein product: CAWKSGAGINEQFF.

Ten or more counts support this clonotype. The CDR3 DNA reads TGCAGCGTTGTTCGAGATAACTACGAGCAGTACTTC. Translated, it gives CSVVRDNYEQYF. The gene calls are TRBV29-1 and TRBJ2-7; D unclear. CDR1 is SQVTM, CDR2 ANQGSEA, per germline. The CDR3 has 12 amino acids. V was trimmed by 4 bases and J by 3 bases, leaving 10 bases between them.

Concerning this clonotype: This may come from a read error, since a much larger clone is one base off. The rearrangement links TRBV5-1 to TRBJ1-5; D perhaps matches TRBD1 (6 bases). Trimming took 6 bases from V and 9 from J, leaving 16 bases between them. Germline V lookup: CDR1 SGHRS, CDR2 YFSETQ. The CDR3 consists of 13 residues. The CDR3 DNA sequence: TGCGCCAGCAATAAGACAGGCCCCTGGCCCCAGCATTTT. Translated, it gives CASNKTGPWPQHF.

Comment on this clonotype: Given a much more abundant clone one base away, this may be a read error. This chain links TRBV7-3 with TRBJ2-1, with 9 positions matching TRBD1. This CDR3 spans 15 amino acids. Germline V CDR1 and CDR2: SGHTA, FQGTGA. Here the CDR3 reads CASRPTGGAYNKQFF. CDR3 DNA: TGTGCCAGCAGGCCTACAGGGGGCGCTTACAATAAGCAGTTCTTC.

This chain joins TRBV12-3 or TRBV12-4 and TRBJ2-7; D is undetermined. CDR3 size: 12 residues. Deletions cut 6 bases from V and 4 bases from J, with 10 bases between. CDR3 protein: CASSYDLYEQYF. The CDR3 coding sequence is TGTGCCAGCAGCTATGACCTATACGAGCAGTACTTC.

The chain combines TRBV10-3 with TRBJ2-2; D is possibly TRBD2 (5 bases). The CDR3 has 17 residues. Germline V CDR1 and CDR2: ENHRY, SYGVKD. The V and J ends lost 0 bases and 7 bases respectively, with 18 bases between them. In DNA form, the CDR3 reads TGTGCCATCAGTGAGTCCGGTGGCCATCCGGGGATCGGGGAGCTGTTTTTT. Protein product: CAISESGGHPGIGELFF.